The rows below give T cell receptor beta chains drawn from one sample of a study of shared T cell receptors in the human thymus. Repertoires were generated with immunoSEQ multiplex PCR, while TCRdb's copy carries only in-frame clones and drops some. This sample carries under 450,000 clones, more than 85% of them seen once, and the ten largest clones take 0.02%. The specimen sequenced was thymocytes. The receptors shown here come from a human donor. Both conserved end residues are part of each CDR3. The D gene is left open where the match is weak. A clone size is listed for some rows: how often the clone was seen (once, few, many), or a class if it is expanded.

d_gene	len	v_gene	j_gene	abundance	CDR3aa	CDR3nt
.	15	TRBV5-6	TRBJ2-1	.	CASSLFRSPYNEQFF	TGTGCCAGCAGCTTGTTTCGTTCCCCCTACAATGAGCAGTTCTTC
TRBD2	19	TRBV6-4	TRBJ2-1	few	CASSDSLLPGGPTYNEQFF	TGTGCCAGCAGTGACTCCCTGTTACCGGGAGGGCCTACCTACAATGAGCAGTTCTTC
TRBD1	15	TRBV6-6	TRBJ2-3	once	CASSPTGGFTDTQYF	TGTGCCAGCAGTCCGACAGGGGGTTTCACAGATACGCAGTATTTT
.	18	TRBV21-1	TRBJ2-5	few	CASSKESRETGLNETQYF	TGTGCCAGCAGCAAAGAATCTAGAGAGACGGGACTAAATGAGACCCAGTACTTC
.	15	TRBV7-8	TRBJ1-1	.	CASLLPGARNTEAFF	TGTGCCAGCCTCCTCCCTGGGGCGCGTAACACTGAAGCTTTCTTT
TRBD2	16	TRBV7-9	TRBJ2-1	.	CASSPPERGWYNEQFF	TGTGCCAGCAGCCCCCCCGAGCGGGGGTGGTACAATGAGCAGTTCTTC
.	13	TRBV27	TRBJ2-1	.	CASSLSTYNEQFF	TGTGCCAGCAGTTTAAGTACCTACAATGAGCAGTTCTTC
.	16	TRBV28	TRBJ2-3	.	CASSSPLSGDGDTQYF	TGTGCCAGCAGTTCCCCGCTCTCGGGAGACGGAGATACGCAGTATTTT
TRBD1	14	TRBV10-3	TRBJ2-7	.	CAISETGGNYEQYF	TGTGCCATCAGTGAGACAGGGGGGAACTACGAGCAGTACTTC
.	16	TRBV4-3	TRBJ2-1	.	CASSQVGTRLVGEQFF	TGCGCCAGCAGCCAAGTCGGGACAAGACTAGTTGGTGAGCAGTTCTTC
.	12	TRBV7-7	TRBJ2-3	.	CASKRGADTQYF	TGTGCCAGCAAGAGGGGGGCAGATACGCAGTATTTT
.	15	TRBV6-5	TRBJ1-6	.	CASKPGRTGNSPLHF	TGTGCCAGCAAACCCGGGAGAACGGGTAATTCACCCCTCCACTTT
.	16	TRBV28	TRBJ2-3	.	CASSFTAGTSTDTQYF	TGTGCCAGCAGTTTTACAGCGGGTACCTCCACAGATACGCAGTATTTT
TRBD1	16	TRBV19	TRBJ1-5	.	CASSNQPGQGGQPQHF	TGTGCCAGTAGTAATCAACCGGGACAGGGTGGGCAGCCCCAGCATTTT
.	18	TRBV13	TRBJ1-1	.	CASSLKRRTASPNTEAFF	TGTGCCAGCAGCTTAAAGAGGCGGACAGCTTCCCCGAACACTGAAGCTTTCTTT
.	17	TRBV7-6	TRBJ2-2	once	CASSPGIQGRDTGELFF	TGTGCCAGCAGCCCCGGGATTCAGGGGAGGGACACCGGGGAGCTGTTTTTT
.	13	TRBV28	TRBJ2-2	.	CASAWGNTGELFF	TGTGCCAGCGCATGGGGGAACACCGGGGAGCTGTTTTTT
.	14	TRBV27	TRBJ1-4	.	CASSFVSTNEKLFF	TGTGCCAGCAGTTTTGTATCAACTAATGAAAAACTGTTTTTT
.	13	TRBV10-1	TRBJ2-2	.	CASSSSNTGELFF	TGCGCCAGCAGTTCCTCGAACACCGGGGAGCTGTTTTTT
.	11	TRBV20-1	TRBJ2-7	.	CSARVGQAQYF	TGCAGTGCTAGAGTAGGGCAGGCCCAGTACTTC
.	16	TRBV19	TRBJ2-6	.	CASSIGEGAGANVLTF	TGTGCCAGTAGTATAGGGGAGGGGGCTGGGGCCAACGTCCTGACTTTC
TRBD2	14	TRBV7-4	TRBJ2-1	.	CASTPGLGNNEQFF	TGTGCCAGCACCCCGGGACTAGGGAACAATGAGCAGTTCTTC
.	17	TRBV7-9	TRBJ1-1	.	CASSDPLSGQANTEAFF	TGTGCCAGCAGCGACCCATTATCGGGGCAGGCGAACACTGAAGCTTTCTTT
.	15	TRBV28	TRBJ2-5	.	CASNLVGRAPETQYF	TGTGCCAGCAATCTAGTAGGGCGGGCGCCGGAGACCCAGTACTTC
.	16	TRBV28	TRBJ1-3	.	CASSSVREDPGNTIYF	TGTGCCAGCAGTTCAGTCAGGGAAGACCCTGGAAACACCATATATTTT
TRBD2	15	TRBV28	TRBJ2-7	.	CASSWTSGSPYEQYF	TGTGCCAGCAGTTGGACTAGCGGGTCCCCGTACGAGCAGTACTTC
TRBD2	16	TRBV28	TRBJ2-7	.	CASSFSRRESPYEQYF	TGTGCCAGCAGTTTTAGTCGGCGGGAGTCACCCTACGAGCAGTACTTC
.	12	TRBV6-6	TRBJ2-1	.	CASSYRDNEQFF	TGTGCCAGCAGTTACAGGGACAATGAGCAGTTCTTC
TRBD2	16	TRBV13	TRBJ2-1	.	CASSLPSGRVWNEQFF	TGTGCCAGCAGCTTGCCCAGCGGGAGGGTGTGGAATGAGCAGTTCTTC
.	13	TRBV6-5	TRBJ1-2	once	CASRRTRAGGYTF	TGTGCCAGCAGACGAACCAGGGCTGGTGGCTACACCTTC
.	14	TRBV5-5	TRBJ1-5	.	CASSSSDRNQPQHF	TGTGCCAGCAGCTCATCGGACAGAAATCAGCCCCAGCATTTT
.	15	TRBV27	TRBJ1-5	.	CASSKKHGSNQPQHF	TGTGCCAGCAGTAAGAAACACGGTAGCAATCAGCCCCAGCATTTT
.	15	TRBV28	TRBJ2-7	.	CASRPTRVPDYEQYF	TGTGCCAGCAGACCGACTAGAGTCCCTGACTACGAGCAGTACTTC
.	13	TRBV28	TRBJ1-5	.	CASSFRVCQPQHF	TGTGCCAGCAGTTTCAGGGTTTGCCAGCCCCAGCATTTT
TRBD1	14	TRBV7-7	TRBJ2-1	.	CASSPGTAPGEQFF	TGTGCTAGCAGCCCGGGGACAGCGCCGGGTGAGCAGTTCTTC
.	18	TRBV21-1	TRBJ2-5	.	CASSPHVAGEGVVETQYF	TGTGCCAGCAGCCCTCACGTAGCGGGAGAGGGGGTCGTAGAGACCCAGTACTTC
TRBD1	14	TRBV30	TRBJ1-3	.	CAWSEGTAGNTIYF	TGTGCCTGGAGTGAGGGGACAGCTGGAAACACCATATATTTT
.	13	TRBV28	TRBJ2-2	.	CASFQNLTGELFF	TGTGCCAGCTTCCAGAACCTCACCGGGGAGCTGTTTTTT
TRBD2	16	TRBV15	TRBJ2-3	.	CATSRELAGITDTQYF	TGTGCCACCAGCAGAGAACTAGCGGGGATCACAGATACGCAGTATTTT
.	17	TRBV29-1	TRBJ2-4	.	CSVVPGPREGAKNIQYF	TGCAGCGTTGTACCCGGACCCCGCGAGGGTGCCAAAAACATTCAGTACTTC
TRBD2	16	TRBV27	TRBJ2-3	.	CASSLSSGRAKDTQYF	TGTGCCAGCAGTTTATCTAGCGGGAGGGCCAAGGATACGCAGTATTTT
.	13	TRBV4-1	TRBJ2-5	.	CASSPQRGETQYF	TGCGCCAGCAGCCCGCAGAGAGGGGAGACCCAGTACTTC
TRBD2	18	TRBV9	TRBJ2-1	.	CASSRTSNLAHAYNEQFF	TGTGCCAGCAGCAGGACTAGCAACCTAGCCCATGCCTACAATGAGCAGTTCTTC
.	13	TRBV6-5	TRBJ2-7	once	CASSFGPPYEQYF	TGTGCCAGCAGCTTCGGGCCCCCCTACGAGCAGTACTTC
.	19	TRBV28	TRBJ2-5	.	CASSSQGPLEGGNQETQYF	TGTGCCAGCAGTTCCCAGGGGCCCCTCGAGGGAGGGAACCAAGAGACCCAGTACTTC